Reported below is one T cell receptor (beta chain). What it binds is unknown. The data derive from a study of graft-versus-host responses after intestinal transplantation. For the study at large: Grafts were multivisceral, liver-intestinal, or isolated intestinal.

Study-wide results and caveats: Present in recipient marrow, GvH clones included some that appeared first in ileum or blood. Within allografts, high graft-versus-host to host-versus-graft clonal ratios were seen among patients with graft-donor T cell macrochimerism.

The protocol was immunoSEQ multiplex PCR, while the TCRdb copy is restricted to in-frame clones and leaves out a portion. The sample has around 78,000 clones, over 75% seen once. The CDR3 runs to 15 residues. Germline CDR1 and CDR2: SEHNR and FQNEAQ (reference sequence). The junction had 3 bases not matched to a gene; V was cut back by 3 bases and J by 4 bases. The receptor was derived from a human donor who was the organ donor for an intestinal transplant. This chain connects TRBV7-9 to TRBJ2-2; 9 nucleotides align to TRBD2. Sequenced here: unstimulated CD8+ T cells sorted from spleen or lymph node cells, sampled before transplant. Here the CDR3 DNA reads TGTGCCAGCAGCTTGCTAGCGGGGATCACCGGGGAGCTGTTTTTT. Translating it yields CASSLLAGITGELFF. The full variable domain, rest sourced from reference TRBV7-9 and TRBJ2-2, is DTGVSQNPRHKITKRGQNVTFRCDPISEHNRLYWYRQTLGQGPEFLTYFQNEAQLEKSRLLSDRFSAERPKGSFSTLEIQRTEQGDSAMYLCASSLLAGITGELFFGEGSRLTVL.